This T cell receptor beta chain was retrieved from a study of PD-L1 blockade in urothelial cancer. At the level of the study: Blood analysis took place 3 weeks (second dose) and 6 weeks after treatment start.

V lost 4 bases and J lost 0; bases outside the gene matches: 5. Per the germline V gene, CDR1 is MDHEN and CDR2 is SYDVKM. This CDR3 spans 15 amino acids. Synthetic TCR analog templates were spiked into each PCR. Assay: immunoSEQ multiplex PCR; the TCRdb copy retains only in-frame clones and omits some. The data contain 100,000 or so clones, roughly nine tenths of them singletons. The material sequenced was PBMCs, taken around atezolizumab (anti-PD-L1) treatment. The chain recombines TRBV28 with TRBJ2-7, with 8 bases identical to TRBD1. This TCR was sampled from a woman aged 80 or over with urothelial cancer. Here the CDR3 DNA reads TGTGCCAGCAGTTACAGACAGGGGTTCTCCTACGAGCAGTACTTC. Translation gives CASSYRQGFSYEQYF.